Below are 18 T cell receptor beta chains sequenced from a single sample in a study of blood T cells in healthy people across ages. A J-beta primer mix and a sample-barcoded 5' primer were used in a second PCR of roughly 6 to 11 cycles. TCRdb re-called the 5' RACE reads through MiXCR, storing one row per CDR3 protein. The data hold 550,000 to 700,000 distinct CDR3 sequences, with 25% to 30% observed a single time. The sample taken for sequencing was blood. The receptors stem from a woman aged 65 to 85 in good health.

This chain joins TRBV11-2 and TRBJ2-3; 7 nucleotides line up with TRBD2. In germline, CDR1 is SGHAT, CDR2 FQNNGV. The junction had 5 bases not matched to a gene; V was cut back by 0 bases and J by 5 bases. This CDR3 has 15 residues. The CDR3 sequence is CASSLETGGGDTQYF. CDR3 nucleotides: TGTGCCAGCAGCTTAGAAACGGGGGGAGGAGATACGCAGTATTTT.

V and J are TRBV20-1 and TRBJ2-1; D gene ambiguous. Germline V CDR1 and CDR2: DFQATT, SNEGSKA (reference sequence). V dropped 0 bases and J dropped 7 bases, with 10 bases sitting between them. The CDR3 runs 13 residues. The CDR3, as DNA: TGCAGTGCTAGAGAGAGCGTCCGGAATGAGCAGTTCTTC. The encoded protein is CSARESVRNEQFF.

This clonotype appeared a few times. The DNA for the CDR3 is TGTGCCAGCAGAATCGGACGGAGCTCTGGAAACACCATATATTTT. The encoded protein is CASRIGRSSGNTIYF. The rearrangement joins TRBV12-3 or TRBV12-4 to TRBJ1-3; D is unresolved. The V gene lost 6 bases and the J gene lost 0 bases, with 12 bases spanning the gap. The CDR3 extends over 15 amino acids.

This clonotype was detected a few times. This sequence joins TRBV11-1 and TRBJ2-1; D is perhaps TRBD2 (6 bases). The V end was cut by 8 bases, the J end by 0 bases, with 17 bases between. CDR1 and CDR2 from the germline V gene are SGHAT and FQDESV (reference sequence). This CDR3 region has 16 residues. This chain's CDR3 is CASGPRDLSSYNEQFF. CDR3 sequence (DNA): TGTGCCAGCGGCCCAAGGGACTTAAGCTCCTACAATGAGCAGTTCTTC.

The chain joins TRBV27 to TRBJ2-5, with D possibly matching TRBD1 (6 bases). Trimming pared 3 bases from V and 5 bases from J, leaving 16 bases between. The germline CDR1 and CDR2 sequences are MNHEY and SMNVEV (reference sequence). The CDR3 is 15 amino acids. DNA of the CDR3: TGTGCCAGCAGTTTTAGTGTAGGGGGTAGGGAGACCCAGTACTTC. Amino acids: CASSFSVGGRETQYF.

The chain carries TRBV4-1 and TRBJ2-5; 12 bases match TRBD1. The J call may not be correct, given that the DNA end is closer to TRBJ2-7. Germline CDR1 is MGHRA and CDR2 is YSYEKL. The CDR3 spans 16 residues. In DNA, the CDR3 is TGCGCCAGCAGCCACCCCGGGACAGGGGGCTTGTACGAGCAGTACTTC. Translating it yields CASSHPGTGGLYEQYF.

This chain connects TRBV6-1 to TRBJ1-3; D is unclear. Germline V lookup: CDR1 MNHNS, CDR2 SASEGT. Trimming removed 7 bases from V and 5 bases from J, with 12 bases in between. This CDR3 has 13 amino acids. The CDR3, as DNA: TGTGCCAGCATCGGATCCACTAGAAACACCATATATTTT. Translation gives CASIGSTRNTIYF.

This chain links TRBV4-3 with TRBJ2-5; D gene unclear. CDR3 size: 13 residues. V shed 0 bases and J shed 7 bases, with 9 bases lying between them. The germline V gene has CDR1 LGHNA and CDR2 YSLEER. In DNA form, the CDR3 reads TGCGCCAGCAGCCAAGAAAGGGCGGTGACCCAGTACTTC. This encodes CASSQERAVTQYF.

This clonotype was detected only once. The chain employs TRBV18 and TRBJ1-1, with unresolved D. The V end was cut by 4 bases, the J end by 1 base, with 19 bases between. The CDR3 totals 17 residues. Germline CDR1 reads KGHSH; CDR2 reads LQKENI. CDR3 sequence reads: CASSLEVFQAANTEAFF. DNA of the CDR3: TGTGCCAGCTCACTCGAGGTGTTTCAGGCGGCGAACACTGAAGCTTTCTTT.

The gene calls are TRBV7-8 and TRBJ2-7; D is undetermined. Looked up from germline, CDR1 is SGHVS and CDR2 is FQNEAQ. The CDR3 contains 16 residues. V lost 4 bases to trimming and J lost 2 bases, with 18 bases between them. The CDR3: CASSSDWSRLTYEQYF. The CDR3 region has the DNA TGTGCCAGCAGCTCAGATTGGAGCCGTCTGACCTACGAGCAGTACTTC. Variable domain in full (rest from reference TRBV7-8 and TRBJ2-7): GAGVSQSPRYKVAKRGQDVALRCDPISGHVSLFWYQQALGQGPEFLTYFQNEAQLDKSGLPSDRFFAERPEGSVSTLKIQRTQQEDSAVYLCASSSDWSRLTYEQYFGPGTRLTVT.

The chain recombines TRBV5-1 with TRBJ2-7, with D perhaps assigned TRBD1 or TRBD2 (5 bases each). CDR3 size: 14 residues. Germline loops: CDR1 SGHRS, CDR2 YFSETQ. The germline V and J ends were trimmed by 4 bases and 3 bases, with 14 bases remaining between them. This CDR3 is CASSPAGTVYEQYF. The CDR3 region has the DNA TGCGCCAGCAGCCCGGCCGGGACGGTCTACGAGCAGTACTTC.

In DNA, the CDR3 is TGCAGCGTTGGATTACCAGGGGCCACCTACGAGCAGTACTTC. As protein: CSVGLPGATYEQYF. The chain carries TRBV29-1 and TRBJ2-7; D perhaps matches TRBD1 (6 bases). This CDR3 contains 14 residues. Per germline, CDR1 SQVTM and CDR2 ANQGSEA. V gave up 4 bases and J gave up 2 bases, with 15 bases separating them.

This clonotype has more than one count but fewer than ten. CDR3 region: CASSQDGRGTTDTQYF. The CDR3 DNA reads as TGCGCCAGCAGCCAAGATGGGCGGGGGACTACAGATACGCAGTATTTT. The chain combines TRBV4-3 with TRBJ2-3, with 7 positions matching TRBD2. The CDR3 has 16 residues. The ends lost 0 bases at V and 3 bases at J; junction bases unmatched: 6. Germline CDR1 LGHNA, CDR2 YSLEER.

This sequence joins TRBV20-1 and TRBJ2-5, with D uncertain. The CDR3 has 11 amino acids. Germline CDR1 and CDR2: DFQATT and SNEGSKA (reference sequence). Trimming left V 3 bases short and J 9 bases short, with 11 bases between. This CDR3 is CSASLLVSQYF. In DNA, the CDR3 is TGCAGTGCTAGTTTGTTGGTTTCCCAGTACTTC.

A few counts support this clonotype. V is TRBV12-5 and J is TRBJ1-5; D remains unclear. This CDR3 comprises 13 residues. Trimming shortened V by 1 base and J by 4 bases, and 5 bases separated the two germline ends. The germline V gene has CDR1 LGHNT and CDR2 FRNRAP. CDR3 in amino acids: CASGLEGNQPQHF. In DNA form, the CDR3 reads TGTGCTAGTGGTTTGGAGGGAAATCAGCCCCAGCATTTT.

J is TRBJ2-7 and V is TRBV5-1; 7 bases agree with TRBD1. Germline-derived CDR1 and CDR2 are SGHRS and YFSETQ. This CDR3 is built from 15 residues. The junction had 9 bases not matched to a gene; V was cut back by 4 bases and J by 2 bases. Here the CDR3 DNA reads TGCGCCAGCAGCAACCCAGGGGGTCTGGCCTACGAGCAGTACTTC. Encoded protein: CASSNPGGLAYEQYF.

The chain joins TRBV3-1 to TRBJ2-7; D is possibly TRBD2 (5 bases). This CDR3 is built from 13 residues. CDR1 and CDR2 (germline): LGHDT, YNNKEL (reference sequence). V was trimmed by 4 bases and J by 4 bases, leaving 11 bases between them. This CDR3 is CASSPGIFYEQYF. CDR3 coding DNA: TGTGCCAGCAGCCCCGGGATTTTTTACGAGCAGTACTTC.

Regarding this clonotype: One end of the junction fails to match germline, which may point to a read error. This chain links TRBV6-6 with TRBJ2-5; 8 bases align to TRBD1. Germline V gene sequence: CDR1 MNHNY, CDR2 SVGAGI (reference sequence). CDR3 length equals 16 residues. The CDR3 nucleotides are TGTGCCAGCAGTTACTTCGGACAGGGCTACCAAGAAACCCGGTACTTC. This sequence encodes CASSYFGQGYQETRYF.